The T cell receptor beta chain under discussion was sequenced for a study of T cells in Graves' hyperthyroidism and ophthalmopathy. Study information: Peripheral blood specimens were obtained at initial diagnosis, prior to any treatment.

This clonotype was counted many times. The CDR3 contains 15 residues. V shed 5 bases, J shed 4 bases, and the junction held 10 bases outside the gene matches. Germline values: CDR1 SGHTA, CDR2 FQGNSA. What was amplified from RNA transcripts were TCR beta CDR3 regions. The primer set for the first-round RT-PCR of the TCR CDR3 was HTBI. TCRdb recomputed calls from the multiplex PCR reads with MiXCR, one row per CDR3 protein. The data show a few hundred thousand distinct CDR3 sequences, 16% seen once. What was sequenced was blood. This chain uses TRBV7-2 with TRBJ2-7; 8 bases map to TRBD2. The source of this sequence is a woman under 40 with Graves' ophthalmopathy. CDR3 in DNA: TGTGCCAGCAGCCACCAGCGGGGGAATCATTACGAGCAGTACTTC. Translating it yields CASSHQRGNHYEQYF.